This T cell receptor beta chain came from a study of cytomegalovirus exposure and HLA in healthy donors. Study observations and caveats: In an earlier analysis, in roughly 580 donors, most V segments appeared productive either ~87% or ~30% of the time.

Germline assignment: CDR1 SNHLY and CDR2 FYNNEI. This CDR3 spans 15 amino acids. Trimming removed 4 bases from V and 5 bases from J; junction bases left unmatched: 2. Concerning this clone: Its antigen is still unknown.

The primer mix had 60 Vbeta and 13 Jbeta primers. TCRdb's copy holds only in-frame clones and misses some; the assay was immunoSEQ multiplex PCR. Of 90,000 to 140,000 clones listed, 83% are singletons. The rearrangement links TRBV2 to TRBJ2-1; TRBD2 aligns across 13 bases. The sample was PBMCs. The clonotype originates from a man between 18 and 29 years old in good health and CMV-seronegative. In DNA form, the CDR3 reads TGTGCCAGCAGTGCCACTAGCGGGAGGGACAATGAGCAGTTCTTC. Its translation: CASSATSGRDNEQFF.